At least ten counts were recorded for the clone carrying this TCR beta chain. Its antigen is still unknown. The data were taken from a study of early T cells in non-severe SARS-CoV-2 infection. The wider study: Chains were unpaired, as sequencing was done on bulk RNA from unsorted whole blood.

Between the trimmed V and J ends, which lost 5 bases and 6 bases, there was a span of 13 bases. Germline V CDR1 and CDR2: SEHNR, FQNEAQ (reference sequence). The length of the CDR3 is 13 residues. Study-level points and caveats: VDJdb matching skewed toward anti-spike CD8 responses, missing private and CD4 specificities.

TCRdb analysed the 5' RACE reads with MiXCR anew, one entry per CDR3 protein. This sample has fewer than 30,000 distinct CDR3 sequences, with about 4% found just once. V usage is TRBV7-9 and J usage is TRBJ1-2; D may be TRBD1 (6 bases). The sample consisted of whole blood. This TCR was sampled from an adult who was a healthcare worker with PCR-confirmed SARS-CoV-2 infection or an uninfected control (not recorded which). The DNA of the CDR3 is TGTGCCAGCAGCCAGGTCGGGGGCGATGGCTACACCTTC. Translation gives CASSQVGGDGYTF. The variable domain in full, with the rest retrieved from reference TRBV7-9 and TRBJ1-2, is DTGVSQNPRHKITKRGQNVTFRCDPISEHNRLYWYRQTLGQGPEFLTYFQNEAQLEKSRLLSDRFSAERPKGSFSTLEIQRTEQGDSAMYLCASSQVGGDGYTFGSGTRLTVV.